The 32 T cell receptor beta chains listed next were all sequenced from one sample in a study of blood T cell repertoires in COVID-19. Repertoires were generated with immunoSEQ multiplex PCR, while TCRdb's copy carries only in-frame clones and drops some. Of approximately 110,000 clones listed, around 80% are singletons. Sequencing was done on a sample of peripheral blood. These receptors were collected from a woman in her 70s with acute or convalescent COVID-19.

The CDR3: CASSGDRPTSEQYF. In nucleotides, the CDR3 is TGTGCCAGCAGTGGGGACAGGCCGACGAGCGAGCAGTACTTC. V and J are TRBV2 and TRBJ2-7; 8 bases line up with TRBD1. Trimming removed 4 bases from V and 6 bases from J; junction bases left unmatched: 8. The CDR3 extends over 14 amino acids. Germline V gene sequence: CDR1 SNHLY, CDR2 FYNNEI.

This clone was picked up one time. The rearrangement uses TRBV15 and TRBJ1-5; 7 bases agree with TRBD1. The V and J ends lost 4 bases and 3 bases, in that order; junction bases with no gene match: 6. Germline V gives CDR1 LNHNV, CDR2 YYDKDF (reference sequence). CDR3 length: 15 residues. Here the CDR3 DNA reads TGTGCCACCAGCATCGCGACAGGGCCCAATCAGCCCCAGCATTTT. Residues: CATSIATGPNQPQHF. The full variable domain, with the rest looked up from reference TRBV15 and TRBJ1-5, is DAMVIQNPRYQVTQFGKPVTLSCSQTLNHNVMYWYQQKSSQAPKLLFHYYDKDFNNEADTPDNFQSRRPNTSFCFLDIRSPGLGDTAMYLCATSIATGPNQPQHFGDGTRLSIL.

This sequence joins TRBV19 and TRBJ1-5; D is unclear. This CDR3 spans 15 amino acids. Germline assignment: CDR1 LNHDA and CDR2 SQIVND (reference sequence). The V and J ends lost 7 bases and 2 bases respectively, with 15 bases between them. This chain's CDR3 is CASTPPGFGNQPQHF. For the CDR3, the DNA is TGTGCCAGTACCCCTCCCGGGTTTGGCAATCAGCCCCAGCATTTT. The whole variable domain, remainder taken from reference TRBV19 and TRBJ1-5, is DGGITQSPKYLFRKEGQNVTLSCEQNLNHDAMYWYRQDPGQGLRLIYYSQIVNDFQKGDIAEGYSVSREKKESFPLTVTSAQKNPTAFYLCASTPPGFGNQPQHFGDGTRLSIL.

The chain combines TRBV7-9 with TRBJ1-1; D possibly corresponds to TRBD1 (6 bases). V was clipped by 2 bases and J by 0 bases, with 10 bases between them. This CDR3 is 15 amino acids long. Germline V gene data show CDR1 as SEHNR and CDR2 as FQNEAQ (reference sequence). CDR3 sequence reads: CASSLRQAVNTEAFF. The DNA of the CDR3 is TGTGCCAGCAGCTTACGACAGGCCGTGAACACTGAAGCTTTCTTT.

A note on this clone: Other DNA sequences in the same sample also yield this CDR3. The rearrangement links TRBV11-3 to TRBJ2-1; D uncertain. Trimming stripped 1 base from V and 3 bases from J, with 4 bases between. The CDR3 length is 13 residues. Germline V gene data show CDR1 as SGHNT and CDR2 as YENEEA. The CDR3 nucleotides are TGTGCCAGCAGCTTAGGCGGCTACAATGAGCAGTTCTTC. As protein: CASSLGGYNEQFF.

The J gene is TRBJ2-4, the V gene TRBV10-2, with 10 nucleotides matching TRBD1. This CDR3 spans 15 amino acids. Germline values: CDR1 WSHSY, CDR2 SAAADI. The trim removed 6 bases at V and 12 bases at J, leaving 14 bases unmatched. CDR3 DNA sequence: TGCGCCAGCAGGCCCGGGACAGGGGCCACCGGGAATCAGTACTTC. Protein product: CASRPGTGATGNQYF.

The chain couples TRBV6-1 to TRBJ1-2; D might be TRBD1 (5 bases). The germline V gene encodes CDR1 MNHNS and CDR2 SASEGT. The CDR3 runs 15 residues. V lost 0 bases and J 2 bases, leaving 10 bases between the germline ends. The CDR3 DNA sequence: TGTGCCAGCAGTGAAGCGGGGGGTTTGAACTATGGCTACACCTTC. This gives the protein CASSEAGGLNYGYTF.

The gene calls are TRBV7-8 and TRBJ1-3, with D tentatively TRBD1 (5 bases). Trimming cost V 5 bases and J 0 bases, with 23 bases left between them. The CDR3 covers 19 residues. Germline loops: CDR1 SGHVS, CDR2 FQNEAQ. The CDR3 coding sequence is TGTGCCAGCAGCCCAACCGAAACGACAGAGATTCTCTCTGGAAACACCATATATTTT. It codes for CASSPTETTEILSGNTIYF.

The CDR3 region is CASSPGGLEAFF. As DNA, the CDR3 is TGTGCCAGCTCACCTGGGGGCCTTGAAGCTTTCTTT. V and J are TRBV18 and TRBJ1-1; a weak D match, TRBD1 (6 bases). The CDR3 is 12 residues long. Germline CDR1 and CDR2: KGHSH and LQKENI. Trimming shortened V by 3 bases and J by 7 bases, and 9 bases separated the two germline ends.

This sequence joins TRBV5-1 and TRBJ1-6, with 9 positions matching TRBD1. Trimming cost V 0 bases and J 9 bases; bases outside gene matches: 4. Germline loops: CDR1 SGHRS, CDR2 YFSETQ. The CDR3 spans 15 residues. CDR3 DNA: TGCGCCAGCAGCTTGGACACAGGGGGCGGTTCACCCCTCCACTTT. Translating it yields CASSLDTGGGSPLHF.

The chain links TRBV19 to TRBJ2-5; D perhaps matches TRBD2 (7 bases). V gave up 7 bases and J gave up 5 bases, with 20 bases separating them. This CDR3 spans 15 amino acids. Germline V gene sequence: CDR1 LNHDA, CDR2 SQIVND (reference sequence). The CDR3 DNA sequence: TGTGCCAGTACCTTGGCCGGGGGGCAGGGGGAGACCCAGTACTTC. This codes for CASTLAGGQGETQYF.

A single count supports this clone. The chain joins TRBV10-2 to TRBJ1-2; TRBD1 might be the D (5 bases). Between the trimmed V and J ends, which lost 6 bases and 0 bases, there was a span of 8 bases. Germline V gives CDR1 WSHSY, CDR2 SAAADI. The CDR3 length is 13 residues. The chain's CDR3 is CASRGGANYGYTF. DNA of the CDR3: TGCGCCAGCAGGGGGGGGGCTAACTATGGCTACACCTTC.

V gene TRBV6-1 combines with J gene TRBJ2-6; a weak D match, TRBD2 (5 bases). The CDR3 consists of 16 residues. The germline V and J ends were trimmed by 2 bases and 4 bases, with 12 bases remaining between them. The germline V gene has CDR1 MNHNS and CDR2 SASEGT. The CDR3 sequence is CASSEYGVTGANVLTF. Here the CDR3 DNA reads TGTGCCAGCAGTGAATACGGGGTAACCGGGGCCAACGTCCTGACTTTC.

This clone was observed a few times. The genes are TRBV2 and TRBJ1-4, with D tentatively TRBD1 (5 bases). Germline lookup yields CDR1 SNHLY and CDR2 FYNNEI. V was pared by 5 bases and J by 2 bases, with 9 bases between. This CDR3 has 14 residues. The CDR3 DNA sequence: TGTGCCAGCAGTTACAGGCCTACTAATGAAAAACTGTTTTTT. Its protein is CASSYRPTNEKLFF.

The rearrangement links TRBV6-5 to TRBJ2-3; 10 bases are a match to TRBD2. CDR1 is MNHEY, CDR2 SVGAGI, per germline. The CDR3 has 14 residues. Trimming at V came to 6 bases and at J to 7 bases, leaving 7 bases not matched to a gene. DNA of the CDR3: TGTGCCAGCAGGGGAGCGGGGGGGCCACATACGCAGTATTTT. Its protein is CASRGAGGPHTQYF.

A note on this clone: This sample includes further DNA sequences coding for the same CDR3. The chain is built from TRBV7-2 and TRBJ2-3; 11 bases align to TRBD2. This CDR3 contains 16 residues. The germline V gene encodes CDR1 SGHTA and CDR2 FQGNSA. Losses at the gene ends were 1 base for V and 3 bases for J; bases not matched to a gene: 3. CDR3 coding DNA: TGTGCCAGCAGCTTAGGGCTAGCGGGAGGAACAGATACGCAGTATTTT. Residues: CASSLGLAGGTDTQYF.

This clone was found once. The chain uses TRBV5-4 and TRBJ2-7, with TRBD1 identical over 7 bases. Germline V gives CDR1 SGHNT, CDR2 YYREEE (reference sequence). The CDR3 is made up of 15 amino acids. Trimming removed 5 bases from V and 2 bases from J; junction bases left unmatched: 10. This chain's CDR3 is CASSQPTGVTYEQYF. CDR3 DNA: TGTGCCAGCAGTCAACCTACAGGGGTGACCTACGAGCAGTACTTC. Complete variable domain (other parts from reference TRBV5-4 and TRBJ2-7): ETGVTQSPTHLIKTRGQQVTLRCSSQSGHNTVSWYQQALGQGPQFIFQYYREEENGRGNFPPRFSGLQFPNYSSELNVNALELDDSALYLCASSQPTGVTYEQYFGPGTRLTVT.

This clone was picked up one time. The gene calls are TRBV4-1 and TRBJ2-5; no clear D gene. This CDR3 spans 16 amino acids. Germline V gene sequence: CDR1 MGHRA, CDR2 YSYEKL. V lost 4 bases to trimming and J lost 4 bases, with 19 bases between them. The CDR3 coding sequence is TGCGCCAGCAGCCTCTCCTGGCCCACTACCCGAGAGACCCAGTACTTC. It encodes CASSLSWPTTRETQYF.

The chain joins TRBV5-6 to TRBJ1-5; unclear D gene. The CDR3 sequence is 15 residues long. V gave up 4 bases and J gave up 3 bases, with 14 bases separating them. Germline values: CDR1 SGHDT, CDR2 YYEEEE. The CDR3 is CASSLAAGSNQPQHF. The CDR3 nucleotides read TGTGCCAGCAGCCTGGCGGCGGGGTCCAATCAGCCCCAGCATTTT.

This chain connects TRBV5-1 to TRBJ2-1; D is possibly TRBD1 (5 bases). The germline CDR1 and CDR2 sequences are SGHRS and YFSETQ. The length of the CDR3 is 15 residues. V was pared by 0 bases and J by 0 bases, with 7 bases between. CDR3 in DNA: TGCGCCAGCAGCTTGGAAGGGGTCTCCTACAATGAGCAGTTCTTC. Translated, it gives CASSLEGVSYNEQFF.

The sample holds a few counts of this clone. J is TRBJ1-4 and V is TRBV10-3; 7 nucleotides align to TRBD1. This CDR3 region has 14 residues. Germline assignment: CDR1 ENHRY and CDR2 SYGVKD. V shed 2 bases, J shed 5 bases, and the junction held 2 bases outside the gene matches. The CDR3 DNA reads as TGTGCCATCAGTGAGGGGACAGTAAATGAAAAACTGTTTTTT. This sequence encodes CAISEGTVNEKLFF.

This sequence joins TRBV5-4 and TRBJ2-7; D perhaps matches TRBD2 (6 bases). The CDR3 covers 15 residues. V lost 4 bases, J lost 4 bases, and 18 bases lay in between. The germline CDR1 and CDR2 sequences are SGHNT and YYREEE (reference sequence). The CDR3 spells CASSPQAGYSYEQYF. The CDR3 DNA follows: TGTGCCAGCAGCCCGCAAGCGGGTTATTCGTACGAGCAGTACTTC. The full variable domain, rest sourced from reference TRBV5-4 and TRBJ2-7, is ETGVTQSPTHLIKTRGQQVTLRCSSQSGHNTVSWYQQALGQGPQFIFQYYREEENGRGNFPPRFSGLQFPNYSSELNVNALELDDSALYLCASSPQAGYSYEQYFGPGTRLTVT.

This chain links TRBV30 with TRBJ1-6; 9 bases align to TRBD1. V trimming: 5 bases; J trimming: 8 bases; junction bases outside the gene matches: 10. From germline, CDR1 is GTSNPN and CDR2 SVGIG (reference sequence). The CDR3 totals 15 residues. The CDR3 here is CAWYPGQGIDSPLHF. CDR3 in DNA: TGTGCCTGGTACCCGGGACAGGGAATTGATTCACCCCTCCACTTT.

This chain uses TRBV2 with TRBJ1-1; D unclear. The CDR3 runs to 12 residues. The V end lost 6 bases, the J end lost 7 bases, and 12 bases lay between the germline ends. Germline lookup yields CDR1 SNHLY and CDR2 FYNNEI. CDR3 nucleotides: TGTGCCAGCAGCCGAACAGAGAATGAAGCTTTCTTT. It codes for CASSRTENEAFF.

The chain is built from TRBV2 and TRBJ2-1; 12 bases line up with TRBD2. The length of the CDR3 is 15 residues. V gave up 5 bases and J gave up 3 bases; unmatched junction bases: 2. CDR1 and CDR2 from the germline V gene are SNHLY and FYNNEI. The CDR3 DNA reads as TGTGCCAGCAGTACGGGACTAGCGGGCTACAATGAGCAGTTCTTC. It is translated as CASSTGLAGYNEQFF.

The V call is TRBV19, the J call TRBJ2-5; the D gene is possibly TRBD1 (6 bases). The CDR3 spans 13 residues. V was cut by 6 bases and J by 5 bases, with 13 bases left in between. Germline CDR1 LNHDA, CDR2 SQIVND (reference sequence). Here the CDR3 reads CASREQGGETQYF. DNA for the CDR3: TGTGCCAGTAGGGAACAGGGTGGGGAGACCCAGTACTTC.

V is TRBV5-1 and J is TRBJ2-1; no clear D. Germline CDR1 reads SGHRS; CDR2 reads YFSETQ. Trimming cost V 4 bases and J 0 bases, with 11 bases left between them. This CDR3 has 15 residues. The CDR3 sequence: CASSLLRSSYNEQFF. CDR3 DNA: TGCGCCAGCAGCCTTCTTAGGAGCTCCTACAATGAGCAGTTCTTC.

The rearrangement joins TRBV6-6 to TRBJ1-6; D is uncertain. The V end lost 4 bases, the J end lost 8 bases, and 9 bases lay between the germline ends. Germline V gene data show CDR1 as MNHNY and CDR2 as SVGAGI (reference sequence). This CDR3 has 13 amino acids. This chain's CDR3 is CASSSQRDSPLHF. The CDR3 region has the DNA TGTGCCAGCAGTTCGCAGCGGGATTCACCCCTCCACTTT.

CDR3 sequence (DNA): TGTGCCAGCAGCCCCCCCCGGCCCTCCCAGGGCGAGCAGTTCTTC. It is translated as CASSPPRPSQGEQFF. The chain employs TRBV7-2 and TRBJ2-1; D perhaps matches TRBD1 (5 bases). This CDR3 comprises 15 residues. V lost 5 bases and J 10 bases, leaving 21 bases between the germline ends. The V gene's germline CDR1 is SGHTA and CDR2 FQGNSA.

V is TRBV19 and J is TRBJ1-5; D is possibly TRBD1 (6 bases). Trimming took 3 bases from V and 3 from J, leaving 12 bases between them. Germline V gives CDR1 LNHDA, CDR2 SQIVND (reference sequence). CDR3 length: 15 amino acids. CDR3 coding DNA: TGTGCCAGTAGTATCTACGACAGGTTCAATCAGCCCCAGCATTTT. Translation gives CASSIYDRFNQPQHF.

The gene calls are TRBV2 and TRBJ2-7; the D is unclear. Per the germline V gene, CDR1 is SNHLY and CDR2 is FYNNEI. The CDR3 totals 13 residues. Trimming left V 4 bases short and J 6 bases short, with 13 bases between. The CDR3 region is CASSADSLVEQYF. CDR3 coding DNA: TGTGCCAGCAGTGCCGACTCCTTAGTCGAGCAGTACTTC.

This chain connects TRBV9 to TRBJ1-4; 9 nucleotides align to TRBD1. The CDR3 consists of 15 residues. The J segment lost 8 bases and the V segment lost 1 base, leaving 6 bases of the junction unmatched. Germline loops: CDR1 SGDLS, CDR2 YYNGEE. CDR3 sequence reads: CASSVIGTGQEKLFF. DNA of the CDR3: TGTGCCAGCAGCGTAATCGGGACAGGGCAGGAAAAACTGTTTTTT.